This entry features one TCR beta chain sequence. As originally analysed: Estimates of nucleated cell counts were drawn from the amplification of reference gene primers. TCRdb's copy holds only in-frame clones and misses some; the assay was immunoSEQ multiplex PCR. Clone size and V and J calls were adopted from that table, with D and trimming inferred from the DNA. The sample records about 42,000 clones, around 83% being singletons. The germline V gene has CDR1 LGHDT and CDR2 YNNKEL (reference sequence). V was pared by 0 bases and J by 6 bases, with 6 bases of the junction left unmatched. CDR3 size: 15 residues. This sample was included in a study of blood T cell repertoires in COVID-19. The overall study: Specimens from acute and convalescent COVID-19 originated in the United States, Italy and Spain. Sources were T cells, B-cell-depleted T cells, or PBMCs; the material itself was cDNA or gDNA.

The receptor's source is a woman in her 70s in a cohort sampled during active COVID-19. This chain uses TRBV3-1 (or the pseudogene TRBV3-2) with TRBJ2-7; TRBD2 aligns across 9 bases. The sample comprised peripheral blood. The CDR3 sequence is CASSQEAGGWGEQYF. CDR3 in DNA: TGTGCCAGCAGCCAAGAAGCGGGGGGCTGGGGCGAGCAGTACTTC.